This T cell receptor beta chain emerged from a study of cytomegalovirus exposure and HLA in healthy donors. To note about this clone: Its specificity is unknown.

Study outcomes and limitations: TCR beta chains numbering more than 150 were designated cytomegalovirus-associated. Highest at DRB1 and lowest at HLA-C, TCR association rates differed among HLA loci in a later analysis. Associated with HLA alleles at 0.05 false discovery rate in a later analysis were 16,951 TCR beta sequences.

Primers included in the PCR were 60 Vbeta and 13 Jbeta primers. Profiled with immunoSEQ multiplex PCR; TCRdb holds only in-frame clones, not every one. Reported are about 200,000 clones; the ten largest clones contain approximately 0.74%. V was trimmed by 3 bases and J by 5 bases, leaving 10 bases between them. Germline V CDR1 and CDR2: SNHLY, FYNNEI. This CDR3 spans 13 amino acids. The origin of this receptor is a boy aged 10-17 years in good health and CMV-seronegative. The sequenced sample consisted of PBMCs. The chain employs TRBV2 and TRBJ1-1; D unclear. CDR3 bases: TGTGCCAGCAGTGATCAGCGAAGTACTGAAGCTTTCTTT. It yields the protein CASSDQRSTEAFF.